This TCR beta chain originates from a study of regulatory T cells in long-lasting Graves disease listed by TCRdb under 2021. A note on the overall study: Patients with newly diagnosed Graves' disease had been on antithyroid drugs for under 3 months. Peripheral blood TCR sequencing and RNA sequencing compared persistent Graves' disease patients with newly diagnosed Graves' disease patients. The study took place in China and was registered as a clinical trial. A total of some 35 samples underwent TCR sequencing: about 13 from persistent and about 20 from newly diagnosed Graves' disease patients.

The CDR3, from cysteine to phenylalanine, totals 13 residues. Just the 39-base CDR3 DNA is kept, in frame starting at base 1. Germline trimming amounts to 6 bases on V and 12 bases on J, with 11 as the count of junction bases outside the gene matches. Looking up the germline V gene (reference sequence) yields CDR1 LNHDA and CDR2 SQIVND. The sample's time point label is to be understood as: newly diagnosed GD, antithyroid drugs for less than 3 months. RNA was extracted from PBMCs in TRIzol for both TCR sequencing and RNA sequencing. The diagnosis of Graves' disease was made according to American Thyroid Association guidelines. Patients were recruited from an endocrinology department in Xi'an, China. From each patient, about 9 milliliters of peripheral blood was collected into an EDTA anticoagulant tube. Ficoll Paque Plus density gradient separation was used to isolate PBMCs, and no additional T cell sorting was done. An Agilent 2100 Bioanalyzer and agarose gel were used to assess RNA quality, and a NanoDrop 2000 was used to measure RNA concentration.

Libraries came from multiplex PCR. For sequencing, an Illumina HiSeq 4000 was employed. CDR3 regions were amplified by Arm-PCR with iRepertoire HTBI primers to construct TCR beta libraries. Before sequencing, the PCR products underwent gel purification. The study's processing was this. A total of fewer than 65 TRBV and 14 TRBJ segments were identified across samples and were used for gene usage analysis of CDR3 amino acid clonotypes. Filtered high-quality paired reads were merged into contigs using COPE and FqMerger. Contigs were aligned with BLAST to IMGT TRBV, TRBD and TRBJ reference genes, and CDR3 was defined per IMGT. Clonotypes above 0.1% frequency were classified as highly expanded clones. Shannon entropy served as the measure of repertoire diversity, while the Gini coefficient captured V-J evenness. A clonotype was considered public if more than one individual shared it. TCRdb took the public reads, trimmed them with fastp at Q25, ran MiXCR for clone calling and kept in-frame beta chains. Rows matching on CDR3 protein sequence are summarized as one entry with the most common DNA and genes. TCRdb assigned the V and J calls; the authors' analysis was not used. A total of roughly 500,000 distinct CDR3 sequences appear in this sample, around an eighth of them only once. The ten top clones hold 10% of the sample.

Overall study results and their limits: A larger number of public clonotypes was shared among persistent patients (around 2,500) than among newly diagnosed patients (roughly 980). Sequencing and analysis were restricted to the TCR beta chain. As a limitation, the authors acknowledged that the small sample size may reduce accuracy. Peripheral blood alone was examined, since thyroid tissue, which constituted the primary lesion, could not be accessed. TRBV28, TRBJ1-2 and TRBJ2-5 were preferentially used in persistent disease, while TRBV20-1 and TRBJ2-1 were favored in newly diagnosed disease. Persistent Graves' disease patients showed lower TCR Shannon entropy and fewer highly expanded clones than newly diagnosed patients, suggesting clonal expansion.

Notes on this clonotype: Its antigen is still unknown. No base qualities exist here, and no much larger clone lies one base off it.

These data were also reused for a study on T cells in Graves' hyperthyroidism and ophthalmopathy. As that second study puts it: Stable Graves' hyperthyroidism was defined as the absence of progression to ophthalmopathy over 18 months of follow-up. The hyperthyroidism patients were between 18 and 65 years old and newly diagnosed, with a disease duration of less than 2 months. Exclusion was applied to patients with uncontrolled infections, other autoimmune diseases, pregnancy or lactation. Diagnoses were based on clinical symptoms, serum thyroxine and TRAb, thyroid ultrasound and orbital computed tomography. For the first round of RT-PCR on the TCR CDR3, the HTBI primer set was used together with the Qiagen OneStep RT-PCR kit. Most expanded thyroid clonotypes (frequency above 0.001) were also detected in blood, suggesting blood repertoires may reflect thyroid immune responses. In cross-validation, a model built on a 13 V-J signature told ophthalmopathy apart from stable hyperthyroidism with over 85% sensitivity and roughly 81% specificity, and in testing the same model reached 80%/75%. In validation, progression to ophthalmopathy was predicted by the model with more than 65% sensitivity and 72.22% specificity, a median of 6.5 months before onset. To identify TCR V-J signatures that set the groups apart, the researchers used a discovery cohort of 90 to 100 patients, made up of fewer than 50 with Graves' ophthalmopathy and 55 to 65 with stable Graves' hyperthyroidism. Whether ophthalmopathy could be predicted prospectively was tested in an independent validation cohort made up of roughly 19 hyperthyroidism patients plus 17 patients who later progressed to ophthalmopathy. The 75 to 100 discovery patients were divided at random into training and test sets in a 7:3 ratio. The study also compared thyroid tissue and blood T-cell repertoires from 6 or 7 Graves' hyperthyroidism patients. After blood sampling, hyperthyroidism patients were treated with methimazole at a starting dose of 30 mg daily, and ophthalmopathy patients were treated with high-dose intravenous methylprednisolone. Libraries were constructed in a second round of multiplex PCR, after which size selection and purification were carried out. Paired-end sequencing of the libraries was performed with 100 bp reads on an Illumina HiSeq2000. Raw data were processed with SOAPnuke, discarding reads with adapters, uncalled bases, mean Phred below 15, or no exact constant-primer or identifier match. COPE v1.2.5 was used to merge the high-quality paired reads, and each unique nucleotide sequence was defined as a clonotype. MiTCR v1.1 was used to align clonotypes to the IMGT TRBV, TRBD and TRBJ reference segments. Analysis was restricted to V-J combinations with a frequency above 0.0001, which covered roughly 99% of repertoires. A TCS score was defined as the ratio between F50 (clonal expansion) and ExV (chaos), using BLOSUM62-based TCRdist between CDR3 peptides within each V-J. Welch's t-statistics and random forest reduced several hundred V-J features to roughly 13, which were used in a naive Bayes classifier (R e1071). Sample size was not statistically predetermined, and blinding of investigators to group allocation was not performed. TCR Vbeta CDR3 sequencing of roughly 140 peripheral blood samples (over 40 ophthalmopathy, approximately 80 hyperthyroidism and roughly 17 progressor patients) is reported in the paper.

The rearranged segments are TRBV19 and TRBJ2-1; 7 bases in the middle match TRBD2. The sequenced sample was peripheral blood mononuclear cells (PBMCs), obtained at new diagnosis, from a patient treated with antithyroid drugs. This clonotype was sampled from a man aged 25 to 40 with Graves disease. Donor details come from another sample of the same person, matched by shared clones. The CDR3 corresponds to CASRRAGNTAQFF. The bases read TGTGCCAGTAGGAGAGCGGGAAATACTGCGCAGTTCTTC.